The sequence of this T cell receptor beta chain was determined in a study of memory CD4+ T cells and cytomegalovirus serostatus. The CDR3 consists of 13 residues. Looked up from germline, CDR1 is SNHLY and CDR2 is FYNNEI. Trimming took off 3 bases at V and 2 bases at J, with 7 bases between the two ends. Original processing notes: Out-of-frame sequences were removed, leaving a few million distinct TCRbeta sequences. Using immunoSEQ multiplex PCR, the repertoire was profiled, and TCRdb retains in-frame clones only, with some absent. V and J calls and clone size are those listed in that table; D and trimming were worked out from the DNA. The sample holds 85,000 to 100,000 clones, 80% seen once. Single viable CD3+CD4+CD8-CD45RO+ cells were sorted as the memory CD4+ T cells.

The chain is built from TRBV2 and TRBJ1-1, with TRBD1 as a possible D gene (5 bases). This TCR was sampled from an adult in good health and CMV-seropositive. Sequencing was done on a sample of memory CD4+ T cells from blood. The CDR3 region has the DNA TGTGCCAGCAGTGAGCAGGGAAACACTGAAGCTTTCTTT. This encodes CASSEQGNTEAFF.